Following are 24 T cell receptor beta chains from one sample sequenced in a study of cytomegalovirus exposure and HLA in healthy donors. This PCR relied on a set of 60 Vbeta primers and 13 Jbeta primers. Repertoires were generated with immunoSEQ multiplex PCR, while TCRdb's copy carries only in-frame clones and drops some. The sample lists around 150,000 clones, 75% seen once, with over 9% in the top ten. The sequenced sample consisted of PBMCs. The receptors stem from a man aged 18 to 30 in good health and CMV-seropositive.

V is TRBV6-1 and J is TRBJ2-3; 9 bases match TRBD2. The V and J ends lost 4 bases and 2 bases, in that order; junction bases with no gene match: 1. The germline V gene has CDR1 MNHNS and CDR2 SASEGT. The CDR3 is made up of 14 amino acids. The CDR3 bases are TGTGCCAGCAGTGGCGGGAGGGACACAGATACGCAGTATTTT. Protein: CASSGGRDTDTQYF.

This sequence joins TRBV6-1 and TRBJ2-1; 7 positions match TRBD1. This CDR3 comprises 14 residues. With 6 bases clipped from V and 6 bases from J, the junction kept 8 bases outside the gene matches. CDR1 and CDR2 from the germline V gene are MNHNS and SASEGT. The CDR3 is CASRGPDRANEQFF. In DNA, the CDR3 is TGTGCCAGCAGGGGACCTGACAGGGCCAATGAGCAGTTCTTC.

The chain employs TRBV27 and TRBJ2-3; the match to TRBD2 covers 8 bases. The CDR3 totals 13 residues. With V trimmed by 10 bases and J by 4 bases, 7 bases remained unmatched. Germline V lookup: CDR1 MNHEY, CDR2 SMNVEV (reference sequence). This CDR3 reads CATRGGGADTQYF. CDR3 nucleotides: TGTGCCACTCGGGGGGGAGGGGCAGATACGCAGTATTTT.

V usage is TRBV5-6 and J usage is TRBJ2-3; TRBD2 matches 10 bases. The CDR3 is made up of 14 amino acids. Germline V CDR1 and CDR2: SGHDT, YYEEEE. V trimming: 2 bases; J trimming: 5 bases; junction bases outside the gene matches: 2. The CDR3 sequence: CASSLAGGGDTQYF. The DNA for the CDR3 is TGTGCCAGCAGCTTAGCGGGAGGGGGAGATACGCAGTATTTT.

This clone was picked up a small number of times. The V call is TRBV14, the J call TRBJ2-3; the match to TRBD1 covers 8 bases. V lost 1 base, J lost 5 bases, and 2 bases stayed unmatched. CDR1 is SGHDN and CDR2 is FVKESK in the germline V gene. The CDR3 spans 14 residues. The CDR3 nucleotides are TGTGCCAGCAGCCAAGCAGGGACAGGAGATACGCAGTATTTT. Its translation: CASSQAGTGDTQYF.

The sample holds a few counts of this clone. This rearrangement joins TRBV9 to TRBJ1-2; D remains ambiguous. Germline lookup yields CDR1 SGDLS and CDR2 YYNGEE. The CDR3 extends over 13 amino acids. Trimming cost V 0 bases and J 3 bases, with 6 bases left between them. The CDR3 here is CASSVGQDYGYTF. CDR3 nucleotide sequence: TGTGCCAGCAGCGTAGGCCAGGACTATGGCTACACCTTC.

The chain combines TRBV25-1 with TRBJ1-4, with TRBD1 matching over 10 bases. This CDR3 region has 17 residues. The V gene's germline CDR1 is MGHDK and CDR2 SYGVNS. V was pared by 2 bases and J by 5 bases, with 8 bases of the junction left unmatched. CDR3 protein: CASSEDGTGVGNEKLFF. The DNA for the CDR3 is TGTGCCAGCAGTGAAGATGGGACAGGGGTGGGGAATGAAAAACTGTTTTTT.

The V call is TRBV5-1, the J call TRBJ2-2; no reliable D call. Trimming cost V 2 bases and J 0 bases, with 8 bases left between them. This CDR3 comprises 15 residues. From germline, CDR1 is SGHRS and CDR2 YFSETQ. The CDR3 is CASSLIGANTGELFF. The CDR3 nucleotides read TGCGCCAGCAGCTTAATAGGAGCGAACACCGGGGAGCTGTTTTTT.

The chain links TRBV7-9 to TRBJ2-7; 7 bases agree with TRBD2. The CDR3 totals 14 residues. Trimming took 7 bases from V and 1 from J; bases not matched to a gene: 7. Germline CDR1 and CDR2: SEHNR and FQNEAQ (reference sequence). The CDR3 DNA follows: TGTGCCAGCAACCTGGCGGGGGTTTCCTACGAGCAGTACTTC. Its protein product is CASNLAGVSYEQYF.

This chain uses TRBV28 with TRBJ2-1; TRBD2 agrees at 8 bases. V lost 6 bases and J lost 4; bases outside the gene matches: 11. This CDR3 is built from 16 residues. Germline CDR1 is MDHEN and CDR2 is SYDVKM. The CDR3, as DNA: TGTGCCAGCAGCCCACGTAGCGGGATCAATTACAATGAGCAGTTCTTC. This codes for CASSPRSGINYNEQFF. Full variable domain (outside the CDR3, taken from reference TRBV28 and TRBJ2-1): DVKVTQSSRYLVKRTGEKVFLECVQDMDHENMFWYRQDPGLGLRLIYFSYDVKMKEKGDIPEGYSVSREKKERFSLILESASTNQTSMYLCASSPRSGINYNEQFFGPGTRLTVL.

This rearrangement joins TRBV13 to TRBJ2-1; 7 nucleotides match TRBD2. Germline CDR1 is PRHDT and CDR2 is FYEKMQ (reference sequence). Trimming cost V 3 bases and J 6 bases; bases outside gene matches: 17. This CDR3 is 18 amino acids long. The CDR3 region is CASSFTGGGPHQGNEQFF. The CDR3 DNA is TGTGCCAGCAGCTTTACCGGGGGAGGGCCCCACCAGGGCAATGAGCAGTTCTTC.

The chain joins TRBV5-4 to TRBJ2-5; weak D call: TRBD2 (6 bases). The germline V and J ends were trimmed by 2 bases and 5 bases, with 16 bases remaining between them. CDR3 length: 15 amino acids. Germline V gene lookup returns CDR1 SGHNT and CDR2 YYREEE (reference sequence). The CDR3 nucleotides read TGTGCCAGCAGCTTTGAGGACGGGAGAAGCGAGACCCAGTACTTC. This sequence encodes CASSFEDGRSETQYF.

This clone was picked up one time. This chain connects TRBV19 to TRBJ2-2, with 14 bases matching TRBD2. Germline assignment: CDR1 LNHDA and CDR2 SQIVND (reference sequence). V lost 5 bases, J lost 5 bases, and 10 bases stayed unmatched. This CDR3 has 18 residues. Here the CDR3 reads CASSLTGTSGSVTGELFF. CDR3 DNA: TGTGCCAGTAGTTTGACCGGGACTAGCGGGAGCGTGACCGGGGAGCTGTTTTTT.

The gene calls are TRBV5-1 and TRBJ2-5; TRBD2 is a possible D gene (5 bases). V dropped 4 bases and J dropped 4 bases, with 17 bases sitting between them. This CDR3 has 15 residues. Germline CDR1 reads SGHRS; CDR2 reads YFSETQ. The CDR3 coding sequence is TGCGCCAGCAGCGTGAACGCGAGGGATTCAGAGACCCAGTACTTC. This translates into CASSVNARDSETQYF.

The chain carries TRBV5-6 and TRBJ2-1; 10 nucleotides match TRBD2. Germline loops: CDR1 SGHDT, CDR2 YYEEEE. The V and J ends lost 4 bases and 9 bases, in that order; junction bases with no gene match: 13. The CDR3 has 16 residues. The CDR3 loop reads CASSHSSGSSRVEQFF. DNA of the CDR3: TGTGCCAGCAGCCATTCTAGCGGGAGCTCAAGGGTTGAGCAGTTCTTC.

V is TRBV7-9 and J is TRBJ2-7; D uncertain. Germline CDR1 is SEHNR and CDR2 is FQNEAQ (reference sequence). Trimming stripped 5 bases from V and 5 bases from J, with 10 bases between. The CDR3 has 12 residues. DNA of the CDR3: TGTGCCAGCAGCGTCAGTGGAGACGAGCAGTACTTC. This gives the protein CASSVSGDEQYF.

The chain employs TRBV5-1 and TRBJ2-2, with D hard to call. Trimming removed 1 base from V and 0 bases from J, with 4 bases in between. There are 14 residues in the CDR3. Germline V gene data show CDR1 as SGHRS and CDR2 as YFSETQ. The CDR3 bases are TGCGCCAGCAGCTTGCCTGCGAACACCGGGGAGCTGTTTTTT. Translated, it gives CASSLPANTGELFF.

The rearrangement links TRBV7-9 to TRBJ2-5; the match to TRBD2 covers 13 bases. The J call may be wrong; the DNA end is better matched by TRBJ2-7. The CDR3 is 16 amino acids. The germline gives CDR1 SEHNR, CDR2 FQNEAQ (reference sequence). CDR3 nucleotide sequence: TGTGCCAGCAGCAAAGGACTAGCGGGAGTGTTGTACGAGCAGTACTTC. Translation gives CASSKGLAGVLYEQYF.

The V gene is TRBV7-8, the J gene TRBJ2-7; 9 bases are shared with TRBD1. Per germline, CDR1 SGHVS and CDR2 FQNEAQ. Germline trimming cut 6 bases from V and 5 bases from J; bases unmatched to any gene: 11. CDR3 size: 15 residues. Written as DNA, the CDR3 is TGTGCCAGCAGTCCGAAGGACAGGGGAATTAACGAGCAGTACTTC. Its protein product is CASSPKDRGINEQYF.

The chain carries TRBV28 and TRBJ2-7; D is unresolved. CDR1 is MDHEN, CDR2 SYDVKM, per germline. The CDR3 covers 11 residues. Trimming removed 5 bases at V and 1 base at J, with 3 bases between. The chain's CDR3 is CASSRSYEQYF. In DNA, the CDR3 is TGTGCCAGCAGTCGGTCCTACGAGCAGTACTTC.

The chain carries TRBV5-4 and TRBJ2-1; 10 nucleotides align to TRBD2. Looked up from germline, CDR1 is SGHNT and CDR2 is YYREEE (reference sequence). Trimming at V came to 0 bases and at J to 7 bases, leaving 1 base not matched to a gene. The CDR3 covers 14 residues. CDR3 in DNA: TGTGCCAGCAGCTTGGCGGGACTAGCGAATGAGCAGTTCTTC. This sequence encodes CASSLAGLANEQFF.

This clone was found once. The rearrangement joins TRBV6-4 to TRBJ1-2; possibly TRBD1 for D (6 bases). There are 15 residues in the CDR3. The germline gives CDR1 MRHNA, CDR2 SNTAGT. V lost 0 bases and J lost 7, with 15 bases in between. CDR3 DNA sequence: TGTGCCAGCAGTGACTCGAACGGGGGCGGGAGTGGCTACACCTTC. This gives the protein CASSDSNGGGSGYTF.

This chain uses TRBV6-4 with TRBJ2-4; D gene uncertain. V was clipped by 2 bases and J by 1 base, with 21 bases between them. CDR1 and CDR2 from the germline V gene are MRHNA and SNTAGT. This CDR3 is built from 19 residues. The CDR3 protein is CASSDGLVGKHIAKNIQYF. CDR3 coding DNA: TGTGCCAGCAGTGACGGCCTGGTGGGCAAGCATATCGCCAAAAACATTCAGTACTTC.

The chain has TRBV30 and TRBJ1-5, with TRBD1 as a possible D gene (5 bases). The CDR3 contains 13 residues. Germline V gene sequence: CDR1 GTSNPN, CDR2 SVGIG (reference sequence). Trimming took off 1 base at V and 4 bases at J, with 8 bases between the two ends. CDR3 nucleotide sequence: TGTGCCTGGAGTGGACAGAAGAATCAGCCCCAGCATTTT. Protein sequence: CAWSGQKNQPQHF.